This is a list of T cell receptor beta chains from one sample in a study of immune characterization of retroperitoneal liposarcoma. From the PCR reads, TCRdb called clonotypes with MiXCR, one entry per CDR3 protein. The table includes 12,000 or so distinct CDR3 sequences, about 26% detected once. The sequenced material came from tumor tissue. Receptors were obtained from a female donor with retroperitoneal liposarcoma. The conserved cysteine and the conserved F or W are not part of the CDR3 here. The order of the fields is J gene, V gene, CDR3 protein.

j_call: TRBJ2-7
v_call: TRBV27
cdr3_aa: ASSLSGTSGYFSSYEQY

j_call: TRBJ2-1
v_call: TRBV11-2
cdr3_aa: ASSPRPAPRDEQF

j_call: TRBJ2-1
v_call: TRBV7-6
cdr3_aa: ASSLDHLSGRTQF

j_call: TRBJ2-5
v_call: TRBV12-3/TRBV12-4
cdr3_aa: ASSLQLAGGETQY

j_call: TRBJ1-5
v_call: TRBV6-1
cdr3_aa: ASRDLTGFAKAQPQH

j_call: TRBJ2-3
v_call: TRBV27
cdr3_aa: ASSPRRGGGTDTQY

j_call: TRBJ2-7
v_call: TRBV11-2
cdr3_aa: ASSFSTGSSYEQY

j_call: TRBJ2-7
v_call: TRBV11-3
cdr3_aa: ASSPPWDPYEQY

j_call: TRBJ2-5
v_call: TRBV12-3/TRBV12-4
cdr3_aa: ASRLLGGEQY

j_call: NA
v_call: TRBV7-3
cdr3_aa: ASSPLQRASLNEQY

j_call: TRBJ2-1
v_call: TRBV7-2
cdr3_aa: ASSLVVGQQETQF

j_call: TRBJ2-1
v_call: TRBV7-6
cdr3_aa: ASSLEPVGSSYNEQF

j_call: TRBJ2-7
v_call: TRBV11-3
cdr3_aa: ASSPGAGEGTFSYEQY

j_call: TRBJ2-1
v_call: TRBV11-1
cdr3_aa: ASSLVIGHYEQF

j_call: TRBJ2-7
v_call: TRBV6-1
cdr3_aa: ASYPGHSSYEQY

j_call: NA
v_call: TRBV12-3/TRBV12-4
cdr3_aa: ASSFQGGYYEQY

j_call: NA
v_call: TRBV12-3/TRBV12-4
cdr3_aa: ASSFHYEQY

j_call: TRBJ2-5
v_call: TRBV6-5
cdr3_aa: ASSYSIGEGAETQY

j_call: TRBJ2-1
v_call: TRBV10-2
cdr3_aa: ASLLAGGNNEQF

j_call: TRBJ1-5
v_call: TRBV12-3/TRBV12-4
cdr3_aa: ASSFQDSNQPQH

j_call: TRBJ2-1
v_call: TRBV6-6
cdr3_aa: ASKETGTYEQF

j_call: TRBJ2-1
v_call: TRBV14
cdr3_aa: ASSQGSGHSYNEQF